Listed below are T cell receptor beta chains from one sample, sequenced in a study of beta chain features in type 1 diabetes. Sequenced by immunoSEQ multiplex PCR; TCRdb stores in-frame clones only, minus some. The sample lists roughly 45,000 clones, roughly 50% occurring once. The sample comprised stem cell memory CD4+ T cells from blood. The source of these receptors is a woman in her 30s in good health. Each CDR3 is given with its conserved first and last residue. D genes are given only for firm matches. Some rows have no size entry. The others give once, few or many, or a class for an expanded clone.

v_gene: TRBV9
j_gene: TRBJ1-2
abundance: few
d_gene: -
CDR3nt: TGTGCCAGCAGCTCGGGGAGCGGCTATGGCTACACCTTC
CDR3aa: CASSSGSGYGYTF

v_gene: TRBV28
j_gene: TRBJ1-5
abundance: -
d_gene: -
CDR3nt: TGTGCCAGCAGTTTATCCCCGACAGGATCCAATCAGCCCCAGCATTTT
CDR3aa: CASSLSPTGSNQPQHF

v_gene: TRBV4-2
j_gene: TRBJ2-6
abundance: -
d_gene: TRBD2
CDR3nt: TGTGCCAGCAGCCAAATCGGGGGAGGGTCTGGGGCCAACGTCCTGACTTTC
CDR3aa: CASSQIGGGSGANVLTF

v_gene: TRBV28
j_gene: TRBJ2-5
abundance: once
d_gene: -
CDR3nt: TGTGCCAGCAGCTCCGGGGGCCAAGAGACCCAGTACTTC
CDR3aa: CASSSGGQETQYF

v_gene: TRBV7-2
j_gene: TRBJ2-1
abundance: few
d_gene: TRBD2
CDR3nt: TGTGCCAGCAGCTTCACCGGGACTACAACTGAGCAGTTCTTC
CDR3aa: CASSFTGTTTEQFF

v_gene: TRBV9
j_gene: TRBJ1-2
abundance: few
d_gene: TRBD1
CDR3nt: TGTGCCAGCAGCGTAGCGGGACAGGGAAACTATGGCTACACCTTC
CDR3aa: CASSVAGQGNYGYTF

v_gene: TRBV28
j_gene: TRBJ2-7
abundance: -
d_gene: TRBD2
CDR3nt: TGTGCCAGCAGGACACCAAACCTAGCGGGCCGGGGGGCCTACGAGCAGTACTTC
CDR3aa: CASRTPNLAGRGAYEQYF

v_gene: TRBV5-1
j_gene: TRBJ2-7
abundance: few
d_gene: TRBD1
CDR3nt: TGCGCCAGCAGCACGGGACAGGGTCGCTCCTACGAGCAGTACTTC
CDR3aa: CASSTGQGRSYEQYF

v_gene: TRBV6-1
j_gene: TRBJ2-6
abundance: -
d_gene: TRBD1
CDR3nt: TGTGCCAGCAGTGAATACGGCAGGGGGTTGATTTACTCTGGGGCCAACGTCCTGACTTTC
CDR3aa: CASSEYGRGLIYSGANVLTF

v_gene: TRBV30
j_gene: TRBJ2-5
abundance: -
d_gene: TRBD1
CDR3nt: TGTGCCTGGAGCCCCCCGGACAGGGGCTGGGAGACCCAGTACTTC
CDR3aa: CAWSPPDRGWETQYF

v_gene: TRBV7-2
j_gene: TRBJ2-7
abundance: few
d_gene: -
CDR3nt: TGTGCCAGCAGCCCAGGGGGGTCCTCCTACGAGCAGTACTTC
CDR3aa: CASSPGGSSYEQYF

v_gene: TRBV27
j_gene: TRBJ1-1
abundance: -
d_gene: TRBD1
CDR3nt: TGTGCCAGCAGTTTAAGGACAGGGGGCAGAAATGAAGCTTTCTTT
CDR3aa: CASSLRTGGRNEAFF

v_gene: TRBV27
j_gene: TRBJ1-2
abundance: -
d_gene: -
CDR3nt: TGTGCCAGCAGCCGGGTCTCTTCATGGGAGGGCTACACCTTC
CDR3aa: CASSRVSSWEGYTF

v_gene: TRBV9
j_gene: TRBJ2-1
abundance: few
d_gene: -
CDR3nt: TGTGCCAGCAGCTCAAACCCAGGGGCGGTCTACAATGAGCAGTTCTTC
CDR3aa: CASSSNPGAVYNEQFF

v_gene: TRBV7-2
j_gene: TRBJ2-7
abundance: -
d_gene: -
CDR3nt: TGTGCCAGCAGTTCTGGGGGCGGGGGCCGGTACGAGCAGTACTTC
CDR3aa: CASSSGGGGRYEQYF

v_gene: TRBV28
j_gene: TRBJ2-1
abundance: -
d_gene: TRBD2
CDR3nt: TGTGCCAGCAGTCACGGGACTAGCTATAATGAGCAGTTCTTC
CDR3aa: CASSHGTSYNEQFF

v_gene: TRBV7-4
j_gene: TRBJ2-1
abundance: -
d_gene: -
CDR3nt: TGTGCCAGCAGCTCGTGCCCAGTTGCGGCTGAGCAGTTCTTC
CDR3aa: CASSSCPVAAEQFF

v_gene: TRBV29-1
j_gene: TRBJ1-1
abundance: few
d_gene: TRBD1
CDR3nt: TGCAGCGTTGTAGCTCGACAGGGCTTCACTGAAGCTTTCTTT
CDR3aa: CSVVARQGFTEAFF

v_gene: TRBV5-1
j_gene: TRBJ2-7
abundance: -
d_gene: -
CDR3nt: TGCGCCAGCAGCTTGGAACAGAGTAGCGAGCAGTACTTC
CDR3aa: CASSLEQSSEQYF

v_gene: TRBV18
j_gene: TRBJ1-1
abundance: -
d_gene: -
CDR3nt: TGTGCCAGCTCTCAAAACTACGGAGAGAACACTGAAGCTTTCTTT
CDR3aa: CASSQNYGENTEAFF

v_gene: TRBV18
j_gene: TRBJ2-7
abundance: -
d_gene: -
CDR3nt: TGTGCCAGCTCACAGTATACCGGGGAAAACTACGAGCAGTACTTC
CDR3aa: CASSQYTGENYEQYF

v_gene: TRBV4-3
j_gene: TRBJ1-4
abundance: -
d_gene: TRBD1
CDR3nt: TGCGCCAGCAGCCAAGCCTTACAGGGGGGCGAAAAACTGTTTTTT
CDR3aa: CASSQALQGGEKLFF